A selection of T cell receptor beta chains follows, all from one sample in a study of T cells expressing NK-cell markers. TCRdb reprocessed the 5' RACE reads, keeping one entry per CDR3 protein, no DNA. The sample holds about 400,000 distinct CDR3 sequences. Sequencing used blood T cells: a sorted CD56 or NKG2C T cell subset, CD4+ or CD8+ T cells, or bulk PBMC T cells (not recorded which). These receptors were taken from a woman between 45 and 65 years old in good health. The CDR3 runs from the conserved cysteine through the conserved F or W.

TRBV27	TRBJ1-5	CASSSLTGDPSNQPQHF
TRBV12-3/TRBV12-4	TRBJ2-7	CASSLAGGGYEQYF
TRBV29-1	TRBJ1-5	CSVLGDGNQPQHF
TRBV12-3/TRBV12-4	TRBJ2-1	CASSLKGDNEQFF
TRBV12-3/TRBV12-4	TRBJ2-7	CASSLRREQYF
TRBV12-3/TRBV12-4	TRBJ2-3	CASRKPGLGADTQYF
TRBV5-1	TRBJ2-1	CASSLGLQGNEQFF
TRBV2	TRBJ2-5	CASRLGLAGEGRETQYF
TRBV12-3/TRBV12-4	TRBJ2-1	CASSFASGISSYNEQFF
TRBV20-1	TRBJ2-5	CSAARVTGNQETQYF
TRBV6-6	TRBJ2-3	CASSYSPRTDTQYF
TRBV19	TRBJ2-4	CASSTDRAAAKNIQYF
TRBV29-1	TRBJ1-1	CSVRQGLDTEAFF
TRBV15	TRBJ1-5	CATSRERTGRQPQHF
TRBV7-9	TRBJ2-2	CASLKNTGELFF
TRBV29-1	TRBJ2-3	CSVFGSTDTQYF
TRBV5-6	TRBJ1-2	CASSLLVANYGYTF
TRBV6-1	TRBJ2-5	CASSEGQIETQYF
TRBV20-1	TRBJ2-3	CSARRGPQDTQYF
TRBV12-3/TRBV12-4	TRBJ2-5	CASSFGLAGVGQETQYF
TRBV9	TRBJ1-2	CASSPRGAAGYGYTF
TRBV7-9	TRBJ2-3	CASSAPRQGLPDTQYF
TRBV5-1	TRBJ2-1	CASSLTGRAGGEQFF
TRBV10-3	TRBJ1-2	CAISAAENYGYTF
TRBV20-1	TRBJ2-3	CSATKGTDTQYF
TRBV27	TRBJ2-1	CASQITADGIGEQFF
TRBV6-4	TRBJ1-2	CASSPREYSYGYTF
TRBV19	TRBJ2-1	CASSIDKLAGEDEQFF
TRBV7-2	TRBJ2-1	CASSFLLGDPYNEQFF
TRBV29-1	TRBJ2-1	CSVVPRPLSSYNEQFF
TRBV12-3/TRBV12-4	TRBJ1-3	CASRETGTGNTIYF
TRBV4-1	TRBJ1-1	CASSQENSGILNTEAFF
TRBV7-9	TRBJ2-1	CASTINQGNEQFF
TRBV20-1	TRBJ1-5	CSATRGVYSNQPQHF
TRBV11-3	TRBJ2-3	CASSFRRTMQYF
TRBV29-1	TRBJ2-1	CSVEVLTDEQFF
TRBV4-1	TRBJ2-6	CASSQVMGTLSGANVLTF
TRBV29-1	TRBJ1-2	CSVSDGSYGYTF
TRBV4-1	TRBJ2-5	CASSQGAGGPKETQYF
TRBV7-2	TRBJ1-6	CASSTKSGSASPLHF
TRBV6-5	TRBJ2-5	CASSWGGLGLAVETQYF
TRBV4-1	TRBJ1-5	CASSQDIGIGQPQHF
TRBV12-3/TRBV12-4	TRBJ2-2	CASRKNRGANTGELFF
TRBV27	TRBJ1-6	CASSPSRGRNSPLHF
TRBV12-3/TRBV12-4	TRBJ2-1	CASSPMGGYNEQFF
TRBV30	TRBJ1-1	CAWSYRDYTEAFF